The source of this T cell receptor beta chain is a study of T cell clonotyping in hematopoietic cell transplantation. Points from the study as a whole: CD4 and CD8 repertoire contributions could not be separated without sorting.

Note on this clone: Its antigen is not known.

Profiling relied on immunoSEQ multiplex PCR, and the TCRdb table lists in-frame clones only, not all of them. Of approximately 11,000 clones in the sample, roughly 90% are singletons; the top ten hold 0.7% to 0.95%. The V end lost 9 bases, the J end lost 4 bases, and 12 bases lay between the germline ends. The CDR3 sequence is 12 residues long. CDR1 and CDR2 (germline): MNHGY, SVAAGI. V is TRBV6-9 and J is TRBJ1-2, with a tentative D call TRBD1 (6 bases). This clonotype was sampled from a woman aged 50 to 60 in good health. Some clones in this sample may be carry-over from other donors' samples. The specimen was peripheral blood mononuclear cells. The DNA of the CDR3 is TGTGCCAGGGGGGGGGCTTGCTATGGCTACACCTTC. Its translation: CARGGACYGYTF.